The clone carrying this T cell receptor beta chain was detected only once. Sequenced by immunoSEQ multiplex PCR; TCRdb stores in-frame clones only, minus some. The sample lists 200,000 to 250,000 clones, 70% to 90% seen once, with approximately 14% in the top ten. The data are from a study of blood T cell repertoires in COVID-19. Study-level information: The United States, Italy and Spain were the sources of the acute and convalescent COVID-19 samples. T cells, B-cell-depleted T cells, or PBMCs provided the cDNA or gDNA that served as material.

Study members were between 18 and 89 years old and lived in fewer than 30 US regions. This sequence originates from a woman in her 50s with acute COVID-19. Sequencing was performed on PBMCs or T cells enriched from blood (not recorded which).

CDR3 sequence reads: CASSWDRVNNEQFF. In nucleotides, the CDR3 is TGTGCCAGCAGCTGGGACAGGGTGAACAATGAGCAGTTCTTC. V is TRBV28 and J is TRBJ2-1; the match to TRBD1 covers 9 bases. The germline gives CDR1 MDHEN, CDR2 SYDVKM. CDR3 length: 14 amino acids. Trimming cost V 6 bases and J 5 bases; bases outside gene matches: 5.